This TCR beta chain derives from a study of early T cells in non-severe SARS-CoV-2 infection. Study-level information: Whole-blood bulk RNA, unsorted, was sequenced, and chains were unpaired. Study outcomes and limitations: VDJdb matching favored anti-spike CD8 responses, missing private and CD4 specificities.

Worth noting for this clonotype: The antigen remains undetermined.

Trimming shortened V by 4 bases and J by 5 bases, and 18 bases separated the two germline ends. The CDR3 sequence is 15 residues long. CDR1 is SGHRS, CDR2 YFSETQ, per germline. Individual cDNA molecules were tagged with unique molecular identifiers. TCRdb processed the 5' RACE reads anew with MiXCR; each CDR3 protein has one entry. The data contain tens of thousands of distinct CDR3 sequences, about 16% of them singletons. The chain couples TRBV5-1 to TRBJ2-5; maybe TRBD2 (5 bases). The starting material was whole blood, obtained at baseline. The receptor was derived from an adult who was a healthcare worker with PCR-confirmed SARS-CoV-2 infection or an uninfected control (not recorded which). This CDR3 is CASSQFVGTGETQYF. As DNA, the CDR3 is TGCGCCAGCAGCCAGTTTGTTGGAACGGGGGAGACCCAGTACTTC.